Listed here are 28 T cell receptor beta chains from one sample, sequenced in a study of T cells in Graves' hyperthyroidism and ophthalmopathy. The source material, RNA transcripts, was used to amplify TCR beta CDR3 regions. Using the HTBI primer set, a first-round RT-PCR was run on the TCR CDR3. TCRdb recomputed calls from the multiplex PCR reads with MiXCR, one row per CDR3 protein. The repertoire consists of hundreds of thousands of distinct CDR3 sequences, with around 15% occurring once and the leading ten covering roughly 3.3%. Sequencing input: blood. Receptors originate from a middle-aged woman with Graves' ophthalmopathy.

This clonotype was recorded at least ten times. This chain connects TRBV28 to TRBJ2-7; weak D call: TRBD2 (7 bases). There are 16 residues in the CDR3. Germline V gene lookup returns CDR1 MDHEN and CDR2 SYDVKM. Trimming removed 7 bases at V and 2 bases at J, with 21 bases between. The CDR3 nucleotides read TGTGCCAGCACAGCGGTCAAGCTCGGGGGGCCCTACGAGCAGTACTTC. Translation gives CASTAVKLGGPYEQYF.

In this sample, this clonotype turned up many times. The rearrangement joins TRBV18 to TRBJ2-1, with a weak D call TRBD2 (6 bases). The ends were cut back, 3 bases at V and 4 bases at J, with 13 bases in the middle. This CDR3 is built from 15 residues. Germline lookup yields CDR1 KGHSH and CDR2 LQKENI. Here the CDR3 DNA reads TGTGCCAGCTCACCGGTGGGAGGTGCGTACAATGAGCAGTTCTTC. Its protein is CASSPVGGAYNEQFF.

This clonotype was observed at least ten times. The genes are TRBV5-1 and TRBJ2-1; 7 bases fit TRBD2. The CDR3 is 15 residues long. CDR1 is SGHRS, CDR2 YFSETQ, per germline. The trim removed 3 bases at V and 0 bases at J, leaving 3 bases unmatched. This CDR3 reads CASSWSGVSYNEQFF. The CDR3 DNA is TGCGCCAGCAGCTGGAGCGGGGTCTCCTACAATGAGCAGTTCTTC.

This clonotype showed up just a few times. The chain uses TRBV5-1 and TRBJ2-2; D tentatively reads TRBD1 or TRBD2 (5 bases each). CDR1 and CDR2 (germline): SGHRS, YFSETQ. Trimming removed 1 base from V and 2 bases from J, with 18 bases in between. This CDR3 spans 18 amino acids. In nucleotides, the CDR3 is TGCGCCAGCAGCTTGCCCCGGGACGTACCAATAAACACCGGGGAGCTGTTTTTT. Translation: CASSLPRDVPINTGELFF.

This clonotype was found many times. The rearrangement joins TRBV11-2 to TRBJ2-2; the match to TRBD1 covers 8 bases. V was pared by 5 bases and J by 7 bases, with 6 bases of the junction left unmatched. Per the germline V gene, CDR1 is SGHAT and CDR2 is FQNNGV. The CDR3 totals 14 residues. CDR3 bases: TGTGCCAGCAGCCCAGGGGGCGTCGGCGGGGAGCTGTTTTTT. Its translation is CASSPGGVGGELFF. Filled out from reference TRBV11-2 and TRBJ2-2, the complete variable domain reads EAGVAQSPRYKIIEKRQSVAFWCNPISGHATLYWYQQILGQGPKLLIQFQNNGVVDDSQLPKDRFSAERLKGVDSTLKIQPAKLEDSAVYLCASSPGGVGGELFFGEGSRLTVL.

This clonotype has a count of ten or more. This chain joins TRBV7-9 and TRBJ2-1; TRBD2 agrees at 7 bases. CDR3 length: 13 residues. Trimming took 1 base from V and 9 from J; bases not matched to a gene: 3. Germline V CDR1 and CDR2: SEHNR, FQNEAQ (reference sequence). DNA for the CDR3: TGTGCCAGCAGCTTAGGCGGGGGTGGTGAGCAGTTCTTC. The encoded protein is CASSLGGGGEQFF.

The chain links TRBV11-2 to TRBJ2-7, with 7 bases identical to TRBD2. Germline values: CDR1 SGHAT, CDR2 FQNNGV. This CDR3 is built from 14 residues. V lost 1 base, J lost 7 bases, and 7 bases stayed unmatched. CDR3 residues: CASSLVAGEGEQYF. As DNA, the CDR3 is TGTGCCAGCAGCTTAGTGGCGGGAGAAGGGGAGCAGTACTTC.

This clonotype has at least ten counts. This sequence joins TRBV6-1 and TRBJ2-7; D not resolved. V was cut by 0 bases and J by 2 bases, with 11 bases left in between. The CDR3 totals 15 residues. Looked up from germline, CDR1 is MNHNS and CDR2 is SASEGT. The CDR3 sequence is CASSEAHSGTYEQYF. The CDR3 DNA is TGTGCCAGCAGTGAAGCCCACTCAGGAACCTACGAGCAGTACTTC.

This clonotype was seen more than once but under ten times. V gene TRBV7-2 combines with J gene TRBJ2-3, with D possibly being TRBD1 (6 bases). Germline loops: CDR1 SGHTA, CDR2 FQGNSA. The V end lost 8 bases, the J end lost 3 bases, and 15 bases lay between the germline ends. CDR3 length: 14 residues. The CDR3 DNA follows: TGTGCCAGCCCGCTTCAGGGGTTGACAGATACGCAGTATTTT. Translating gives CASPLQGLTDTQYF.

This clonotype was seen at least ten times. The chain recombines TRBV2 with TRBJ2-3; TRBD1 might be the D (6 bases). The V gene's germline CDR1 is SNHLY and CDR2 FYNNEI. This CDR3 spans 15 amino acids. Trimming shortened V by 3 bases and J by 3 bases, and 13 bases separated the two germline ends. The CDR3 spells CASSEIRGRTDTQYF. CDR3 bases: TGTGCCAGCAGTGAGATCAGGGGCCGGACAGATACGCAGTATTTT.

V is TRBV4-1 and J is TRBJ2-3; D unclear. CDR1 is MGHRA, CDR2 YSYEKL, per germline. The CDR3 sequence is 16 residues long. The V end was cut by 3 bases, the J end by 6 bases, with 19 bases between. The CDR3 loop reads CASSHRPASEPDTQYF. The CDR3 nucleotides are TGCGCCAGCAGCCACCGACCAGCGTCAGAGCCTGATACGCAGTATTTT.

This clonotype was picked up many times. The chain joins TRBV12-3 or TRBV12-4 to TRBJ1-1, with unresolved D. Trimming stripped 6 bases from V and 5 bases from J, with 16 bases between. This CDR3 contains 14 residues. CDR3 in DNA: TGTGCCAGCAGGACGGATGGGTCTTGGACTGAAGCTTTCTTT. Residues: CASRTDGSWTEAFF.

This clonotype was counted ten times or more. V gene TRBV20-1 combines with J gene TRBJ1-1, with TRBD1 as a possible D gene (6 bases). The CDR3 is 12 residues long. Trimming stripped 6 bases from V and 3 bases from J, with 11 bases between. CDR1 is DFQATT, CDR2 SNEGSKA, per germline (reference sequence). CDR3 region: CSARQAYTEAFF. For the CDR3, the DNA is TGCAGTGCACGACAGGCTTACACTGAAGCTTTCTTT.

This clonotype was seen many times. V and J are TRBV20-1 and TRBJ2-1, with a possible D match to TRBD2 (8 bases). This CDR3 has 21 amino acids. Trimming shortened V by 0 bases and J by 5 bases, and 32 bases separated the two germline ends. CDR1 is DFQATT and CDR2 is SNEGSKA in the germline V gene (reference sequence). In nucleotides, the CDR3 is TGCAGTGCTAGAGATCCGGGGGGGGCAGGGGGACCGGGCGGGGACCACAATGAGCAGTTCTTC. It codes for CSARDPGGAGGPGGDHNEQFF.

This clonotype was detected many times. V gene TRBV13 combines with J gene TRBJ1-2; the D gene is possibly TRBD1 (5 bases). The CDR3 contains 15 residues. Germline assignment: CDR1 PRHDT and CDR2 FYEKMQ (reference sequence). The ends were cut back, 10 bases at V and 4 bases at J, with 22 bases in the middle. The CDR3 DNA reads as TGTGCCACCCTACGTGGGGGGGACGGCTTCTATGGCTACACCTTC. The encoded protein is CATLRGGDGFYGYTF.

The chain is built from TRBV4-1 and TRBJ1-1, with 11 bases matching TRBD1. Germline CDR1 MGHRA, CDR2 YSYEKL. Germline trimming cut 0 bases from V and 4 bases from J; bases unmatched to any gene: 4. CDR3 length: 16 amino acids. This chain's CDR3 is CASSQDRDRGGTEAFF. DNA of the CDR3: TGCGCCAGCAGCCAAGATAGGGACAGGGGGGGCACTGAAGCTTTCTTT.

This clonotype has ten or more counts. The rearrangement links TRBV2 to TRBJ1-2; a weak D match, TRBD1 (5 bases). Trimming cost V 6 bases and J 4 bases, with 9 bases left between them. Germline V gene lookup returns CDR1 SNHLY and CDR2 FYNNEI. There are 12 residues in the CDR3. As DNA, the CDR3 is TGTGCCAGCAGCACGGGACTCTATGGCTACACCTTC. As protein: CASSTGLYGYTF. Full variable domain (outside the CDR3, taken from reference TRBV2 and TRBJ1-2): EPEVTQTPSHQVTQMGQEVILRCVPISNHLYFYWYRQILGQKVEFLVSFYNNEISEKSEIFDDQFSVERPDGSNFTLKIRSTKLEDSAMYFCASSTGLYGYTFGSGTRLTVV.

This clonotype was observed a handful of times. The chain joins TRBV29-1 to TRBJ1-1, with 8 bases fitting TRBD1. CDR1 and CDR2 from the germline V gene are SQVTM and ANQGSEA. J gave up 6 bases and V 7 bases, and 7 bases lay outside the gene matches. The CDR3 has 12 residues. CDR3 residues: CSAKGQGAEAFF. CDR3 bases: TGCAGCGCCAAAGGACAGGGCGCTGAAGCTTTCTTT.

This clonotype was seen many times. The chain has TRBV5-1 and TRBJ2-1; 8 bases are shared with TRBD2. Germline V gene lookup returns CDR1 SGHRS and CDR2 YFSETQ. With V trimmed by 0 bases and J by 0 bases, 8 bases remained unmatched. The CDR3 length is 18 residues. CDR3 nucleotides: TGCGCCAGCAGCTTGGACGGGAGGGCCGTAAGCTCCTACAATGAGCAGTTCTTC. This codes for CASSLDGRAVSSYNEQFF.

This clonotype showed up many times. V and J are TRBV28 and TRBJ2-5; 10 nucleotides match TRBD2. V dropped 8 bases and J dropped 5; count of bases not matched to a gene: 20. The germline gives CDR1 MDHEN, CDR2 SYDVKM. The CDR3 runs 18 residues. The CDR3 nucleotides read TGTGCCAGCGGCCCTAGCGGGAGCTTTGTAGGAAACGGGGAGACCCAGTACTTC. Translated: CASGPSGSFVGNGETQYF.

This clonotype was detected ten times or more. The CDR3 loop reads CASSAKTGIEQYF. The DNA of the CDR3 is TGTGCCAGCAGCGCTAAGACAGGGATTGAGCAGTACTTC. The rearrangement links TRBV12-3 or TRBV12-4 to TRBJ2-7; 7 bases match TRBD1. The CDR3 contains 13 residues. V gave up 6 bases and J gave up 7 bases; unmatched junction bases: 9.

This clonotype was seen ten or more times. The chain combines TRBV19 with TRBJ2-1; no definite D call. CDR1 is LNHDA, CDR2 SQIVND, per germline (reference sequence). V lost 8 bases, J lost 2 bases, and 13 bases lay in between. This CDR3 is built from 14 residues. CDR3 coding DNA: TGTGCCAGTCGTGGGCTGGGGACCTACAATGAGCAGTTCTTC. Its protein product is CASRGLGTYNEQFF.

V and J are TRBV7-2 and TRBJ2-3; D gene uncertain. Germline CDR1 and CDR2: SGHTA and FQGNSA. Trimming took off 2 bases at V and 2 bases at J, with 17 bases between the two ends. This CDR3 is built from 17 residues. In DNA form, the CDR3 reads TGTGCCAGCAGCTTAACACCTTTACGCTTCCTCACAGATACGCAGTATTTT. This translates into CASSLTPLRFLTDTQYF.

This clonotype was recorded many times. The V and J genes are TRBV4-2 and TRBJ2-1, with 10 positions matching TRBD2. The CDR3 consists of 17 residues. With 1 base clipped from V and 8 bases from J, the junction kept 11 bases outside the gene matches. Per germline, CDR1 LGHNA and CDR2 YNFKEQ. DNA of the CDR3: TGTGCCAGCAGCCAAGGGACATCTAGCGGGAGTCGCTATGAGCAGTTCTTC. It is translated as CASSQGTSSGSRYEQFF.

To note about this clonotype: A much larger clone sits a single nucleotide away, making a read error possible. Here the CDR3 omits its conserved ending phenylalanine or tryptophan, so a read error is the likely source. The V gene is TRBV6-2 or TRBV6-3, the J gene TRBJ1-5; the match to TRBD1 covers 9 bases. The V gene end was trimmed by 7 bases and the J gene end by 4 bases; junction bases not matched to a gene: 5. Germline V gene data show CDR1 as MNHEY and CDR2 as SVGEGT. The CDR3 runs to 14 residues. Here the CDR3 reads CASTQGQGNQPQHL. The CDR3 DNA reads as TGTGCCAGCACTCAGGGACAGGGAAATCAGCCCCAGCATCTT.

In this sample, this clonotype turned up many times. The chain joins TRBV30 to TRBJ2-3, with D unclear. The CDR3 has 13 residues. V was cut by 7 bases and J by 3 bases, with 14 bases left in between. The germline V gene encodes CDR1 GTSNPN and CDR2 SVGIG (reference sequence). CDR3 protein: CAYPGRNTDTQYF. CDR3 coding DNA: TGTGCCTACCCAGGCAGGAATACAGATACGCAGTATTTT.

This chain joins TRBV18 and TRBJ2-3; no clear D gene. Per the germline V gene, CDR1 is KGHSH and CDR2 is LQKENI. Deletions cut 4 bases from V and 4 bases from J, with 15 bases between. This CDR3 has 15 residues. The CDR3 region has the DNA TGTGCCAGCTCACAGGAATCCGGGCCCGCAGATACGCAGTATTTT. Protein sequence: CASSQESGPADTQYF.

Concerning this clonotype itself: The conserved final phenylalanine or tryptophan is absent from the CDR3, which likely points to a read error. The CDR3 sequence is CASSPGENTEAFL. CDR3 coding DNA: TGTGCTAGCTCACCGGGGGAGAACACTGAAGCTTTCCTT. This chain connects TRBV18 to TRBJ1-1; possibly TRBD1 for D (5 bases). This CDR3 contains 13 residues. CDR1 is KGHSH and CDR2 is LQKENI in the germline V gene.